Sequencing of this TCR beta chain was carried out in a study of T cell changes during pregnancy in multiple sclerosis. The method was immunoSEQ multiplex PCR; TCRdb's version includes in-frame clones alone and lacks a portion of them. The table shows some 64,000 clones, with about 92% occurring only once. Per germline, CDR1 LGHNA and CDR2 YSLEER. V lost 5 bases to trimming and J lost 0 bases, with 14 bases between them. The CDR3 runs to 17 residues. The rearrangement joins TRBV4-3 to TRBJ2-6, with a possible D match to TRBD1 (6 bases). The sample was peripheral blood, taken after pregnancy. The TCR sequence derives from a female donor with multiple sclerosis, enrolled in a pregnancy study. The CDR3 sequence: CASSSGQFSSGANVLTF. CDR3 nucleotide sequence: TGCGCCAGCAGCTCAGGACAGTTCAGCTCTGGGGCCAACGTCCTGACTTTC.